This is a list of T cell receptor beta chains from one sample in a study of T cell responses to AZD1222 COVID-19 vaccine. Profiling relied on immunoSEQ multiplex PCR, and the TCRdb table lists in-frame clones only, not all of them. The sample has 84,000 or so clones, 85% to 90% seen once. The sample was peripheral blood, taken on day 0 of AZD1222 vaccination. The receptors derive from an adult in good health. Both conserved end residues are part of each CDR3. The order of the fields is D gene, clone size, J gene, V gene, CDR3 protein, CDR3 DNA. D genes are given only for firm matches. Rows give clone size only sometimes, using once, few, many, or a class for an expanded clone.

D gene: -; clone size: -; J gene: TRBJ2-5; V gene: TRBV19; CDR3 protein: CASSALPGVGETQYF; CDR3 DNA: TGTGCCAGTAGTGCCCTCCCGGGGGTGGGAGAGACCCAGTACTTC
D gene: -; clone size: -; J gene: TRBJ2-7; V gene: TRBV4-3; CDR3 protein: CASSQGGTATYEQYF; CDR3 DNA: TGCGCCAGCAGCCAAGGCGGGACTGCCACCTACGAGCAGTACTTC
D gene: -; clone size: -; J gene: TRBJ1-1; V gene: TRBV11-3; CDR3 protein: CASTKGEAEAFF; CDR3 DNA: TGTGCCAGCACCAAGGGGGAGGCTGAAGCTTTCTTT
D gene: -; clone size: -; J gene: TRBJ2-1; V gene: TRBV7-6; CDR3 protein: CASSPRGEQFF; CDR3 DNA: TGTGCCAGCAGCCCTCGGGGTGAGCAGTTCTTC
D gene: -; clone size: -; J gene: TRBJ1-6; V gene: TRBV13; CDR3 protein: CASSFGPGFNSPLHF; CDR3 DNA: TGTGCCAGCAGCTTTGGCCCAGGGTTTAATTCACCCCTCCACTTT
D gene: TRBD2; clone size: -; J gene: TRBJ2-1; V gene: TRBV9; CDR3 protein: CASSGTRLAGYTGNEQFF; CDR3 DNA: TGTGCCAGCAGCGGCACTCGACTAGCGGGATACACGGGCAATGAGCAGTTCTTC
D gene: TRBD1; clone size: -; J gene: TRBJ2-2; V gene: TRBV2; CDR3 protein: CASIPGTVNTGELFF; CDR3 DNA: TGTGCCAGCATCCCCGGGACAGTTAACACCGGGGAGCTGTTTTTT
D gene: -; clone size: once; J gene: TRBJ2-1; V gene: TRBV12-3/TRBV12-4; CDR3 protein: CASSLFDNEQFF; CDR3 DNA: TGTGCCAGCAGTTTATTCGACAATGAGCAGTTCTTC
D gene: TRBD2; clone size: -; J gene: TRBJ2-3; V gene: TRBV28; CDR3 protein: CASSQKRESTDTQYF; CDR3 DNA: TGTGCCAGCAGCCAAAAGCGGGAATCCACAGATACGCAGTATTTT
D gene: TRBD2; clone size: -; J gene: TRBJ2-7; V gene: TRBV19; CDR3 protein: CASSIAGGGTYGQYF; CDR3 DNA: TGTGCCAGTAGTATAGCGGGAGGCGGAACCTACGGGCAGTACTTC
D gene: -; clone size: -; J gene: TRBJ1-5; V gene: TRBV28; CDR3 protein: CASKQGVRGGQPQHF; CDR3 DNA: TGTGCCAGCAAACAAGGGGTAAGGGGCGGACAGCCCCAGCATTTT
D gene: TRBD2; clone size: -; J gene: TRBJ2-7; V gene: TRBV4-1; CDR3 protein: CASSQAAGGLREQYF; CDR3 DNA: TGCGCCAGCAGCCAAGCAGCGGGGGGACTCAGGGAGCAGTACTTC
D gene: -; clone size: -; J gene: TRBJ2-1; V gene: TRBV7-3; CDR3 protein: CASSLDSSYNEQFF; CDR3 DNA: TGTGCCAGCAGCTTAGATAGCTCCTACAATGAGCAGTTCTTC
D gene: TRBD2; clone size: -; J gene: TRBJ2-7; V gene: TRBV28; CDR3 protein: CASTRGGRLPPYEQYF; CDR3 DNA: TGTGCCAGCACCCGGGGGGGGCGACTCCCCCCCTACGAGCAGTACTTC
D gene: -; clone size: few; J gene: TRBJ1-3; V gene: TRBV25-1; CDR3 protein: CASSEDIGSGNTIYF; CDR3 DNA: TGTGCCAGCAGTGAGGACATTGGCTCTGGAAACACCATATATTTT
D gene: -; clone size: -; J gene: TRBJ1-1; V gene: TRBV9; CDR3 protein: CASSVKGDEAFF; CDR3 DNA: TGTGCCAGCAGCGTAAAGGGTGATGAAGCTTTCTTT
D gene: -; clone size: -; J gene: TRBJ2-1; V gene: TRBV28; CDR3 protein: CASSLAGNEQFF; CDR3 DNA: TGTGCCAGCAGTTTAGCGGGGAATGAGCAGTTCTTC
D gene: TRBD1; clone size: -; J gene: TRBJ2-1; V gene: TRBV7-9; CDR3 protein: CASSLGSGTGYNEQFF; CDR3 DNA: TGTGCCAGCAGCTTAGGGTCGGGGACAGGTTACAATGAGCAGTTCTTC
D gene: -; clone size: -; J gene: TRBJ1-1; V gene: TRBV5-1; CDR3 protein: CASSSTGPGYGNTEAFF; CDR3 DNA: TGCGCCAGCAGCTCGACAGGCCCTGGGTACGGGAACACTGAAGCTTTCTTT
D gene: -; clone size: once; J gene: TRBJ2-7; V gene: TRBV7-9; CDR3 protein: CASSLASDFSYEQYF; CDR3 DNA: TGTGCCAGCAGCTTAGCGTCGGACTTTTCCTACGAGCAGTACTTC
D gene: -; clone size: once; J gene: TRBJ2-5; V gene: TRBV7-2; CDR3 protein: CASSLEDSQETQYF; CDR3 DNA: TGTGCCAGCAGCTTAGAGGACTCTCAAGAGACCCAGTACTTC
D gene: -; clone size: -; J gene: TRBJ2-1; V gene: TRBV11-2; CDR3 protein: CASSLAGDNEQFF; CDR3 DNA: TGTGCCAGCAGCTTAGCGGGGGACAATGAGCAGTTCTTC
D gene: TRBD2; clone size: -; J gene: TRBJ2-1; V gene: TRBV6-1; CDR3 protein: CASSEVWGLANEQFF; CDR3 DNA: TGTGCCAGCAGTGAAGTGTGGGGACTAGCTAATGAGCAGTTCTTC
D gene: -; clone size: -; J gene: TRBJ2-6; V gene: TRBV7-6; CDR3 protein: CASTPRGSGANVLTF; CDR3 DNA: TGTGCCAGCACCCCGCGTGGCTCTGGGGCCAACGTCCTGACTTTC
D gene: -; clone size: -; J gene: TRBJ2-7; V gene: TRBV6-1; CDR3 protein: CASSEGSSYEQYF; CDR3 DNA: TGTGCCAGCAGTGAGGGTAGCTCCTACGAGCAGTACTTC
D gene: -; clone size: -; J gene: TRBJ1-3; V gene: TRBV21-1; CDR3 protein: CASSKGARGRGNTIYF; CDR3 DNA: TGTGCCAGCAGCAAAGGGGCCAGGGGGCGAGGAAACACCATATATTTT
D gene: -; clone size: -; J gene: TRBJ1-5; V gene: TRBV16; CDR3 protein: CASSQNRDYTQPQHF; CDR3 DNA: TGTGCCAGCAGCCAGAATCGGGACTATACCCAGCCCCAGCATTTT
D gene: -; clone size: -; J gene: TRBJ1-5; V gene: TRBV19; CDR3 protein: CASFGGYSNQPQHF; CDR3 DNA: TGTGCCAGTTTTGGGGGGTATAGCAATCAGCCCCAGCATTTT
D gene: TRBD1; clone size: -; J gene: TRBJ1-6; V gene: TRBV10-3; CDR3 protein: CAIREDRGNSPLHF; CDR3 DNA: TGTGCCATCAGGGAGGACAGGGGCAATTCACCCCTCCACTTT
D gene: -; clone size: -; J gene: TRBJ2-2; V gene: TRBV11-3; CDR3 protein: CASSFWYGELFF; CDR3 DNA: TGTGCCAGCAGCTTTTGGTACGGGGAGCTGTTTTTT
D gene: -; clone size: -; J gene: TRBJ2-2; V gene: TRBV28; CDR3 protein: CASSPPPPNEELFF; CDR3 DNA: TGTGCCAGCAGTCCCCCGCCTCCTAACGAGGAGCTGTTTTTT
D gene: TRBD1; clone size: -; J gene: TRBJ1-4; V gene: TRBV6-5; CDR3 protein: CASSRQGSNEKLFF; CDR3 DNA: TGTGCCAGCAGTCGACAGGGGTCTAATGAAAAACTGTTTTTT
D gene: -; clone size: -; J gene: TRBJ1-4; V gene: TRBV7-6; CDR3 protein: CASSFFQGPNEKLFF; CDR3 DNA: TGTGCCAGCAGCTTCTTCCAGGGACCTAATGAAAAACTGTTTTTT
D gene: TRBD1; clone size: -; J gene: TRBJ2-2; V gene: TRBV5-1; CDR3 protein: CASSTGDTGLGTGELFF; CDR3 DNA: TGCGCCAGCAGCACAGGGGACACAGGGTTGGGAACCGGGGAGCTGTTTTTT
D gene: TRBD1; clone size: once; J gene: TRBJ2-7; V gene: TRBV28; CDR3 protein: CASSLARTGIYEQYF; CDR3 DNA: TGTGCCAGCAGTCTCGCTCGGACAGGGATCTACGAGCAGTACTTC
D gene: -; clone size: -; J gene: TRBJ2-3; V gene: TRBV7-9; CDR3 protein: CASSSLDTQYF; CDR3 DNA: TGTGCCAGCAGCTCCCTAGATACGCAGTATTTT
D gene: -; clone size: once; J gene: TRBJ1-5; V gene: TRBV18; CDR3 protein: CASSPYSNQPQHF; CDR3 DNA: TGTGCCAGCTCACCGTATAGCAATCAGCCCCAGCATTTT
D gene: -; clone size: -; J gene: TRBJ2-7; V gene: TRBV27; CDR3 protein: CASRGLSYEQYF; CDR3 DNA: TGTGCCAGCAGAGGACTTTCCTACGAGCAGTACTTC
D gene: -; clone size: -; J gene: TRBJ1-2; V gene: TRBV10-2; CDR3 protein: CASSEGRLNYGYTF; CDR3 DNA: TGCGCCAGCAGTGAGGGCAGGCTTAACTATGGCTACACCTTC
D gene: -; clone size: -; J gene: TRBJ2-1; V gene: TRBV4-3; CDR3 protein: CASSLRGTVYNEQFF; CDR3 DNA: TGCGCCAGCAGCCTCCGTGGGACTGTCTACAATGAGCAGTTCTTC
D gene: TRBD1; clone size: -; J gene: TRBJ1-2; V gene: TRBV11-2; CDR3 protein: CASSLDRGTGYTF; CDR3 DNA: TGTGCCAGCAGCTTGGACAGGGGGACTGGCTACACCTTC
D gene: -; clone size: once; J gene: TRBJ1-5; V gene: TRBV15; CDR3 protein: CATSRPLGQPQHF; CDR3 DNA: TGTGCCACCAGCAGACCTCTAGGTCAGCCCCAGCATTTT
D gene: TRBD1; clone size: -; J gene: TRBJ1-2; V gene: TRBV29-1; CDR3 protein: CSVEIWTGTYGYTF; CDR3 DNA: TGCAGCGTTGAAATCTGGACAGGAACGTATGGCTACACCTTC
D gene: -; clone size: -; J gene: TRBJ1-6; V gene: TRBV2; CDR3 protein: CASTVRGSSSYNSPLHF; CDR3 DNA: TGTGCCAGCACGGTCCGGGGGTCGAGCTCCTATAATTCACCCCTCCACTTT
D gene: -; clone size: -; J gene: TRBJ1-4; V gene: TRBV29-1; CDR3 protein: CSVEPLGGGDEKLFF; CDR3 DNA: TGCAGCGTTGAACCTCTGGGGGGGGGTGATGAAAAACTGTTTTTT
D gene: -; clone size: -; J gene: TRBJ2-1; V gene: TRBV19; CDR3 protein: CASSISFNNEQFF; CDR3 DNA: TGTGCCAGTAGTATAAGTTTTAACAATGAGCAGTTCTTC
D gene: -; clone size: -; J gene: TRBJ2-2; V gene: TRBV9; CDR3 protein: CASSPPAGELFF; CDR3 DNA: TGTGCCAGCAGCCCCCCGGCCGGGGAGCTGTTTTTT
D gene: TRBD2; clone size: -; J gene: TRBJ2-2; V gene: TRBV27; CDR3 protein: CASSLSGTRVWNTGELFF; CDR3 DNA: TGTGCCAGCAGTTTATCAGGGACTAGAGTATGGAACACCGGGGAGCTGTTTTTT
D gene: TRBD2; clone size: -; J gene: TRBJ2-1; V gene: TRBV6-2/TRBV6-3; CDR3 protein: CASSLVLAGNEQFF; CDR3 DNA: TGTGCCAGCAGTCTGGTCCTAGCGGGGAATGAGCAGTTCTTC
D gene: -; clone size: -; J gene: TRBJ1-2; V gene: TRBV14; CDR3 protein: CASSQATNYGYTF; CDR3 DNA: TGTGCCAGCAGCCAAGCCACTAACTATGGCTACACCTTC
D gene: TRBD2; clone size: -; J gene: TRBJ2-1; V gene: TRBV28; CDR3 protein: CASRAGGGYNEQFF; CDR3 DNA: TGTGCCAGCAGGGCGGGAGGGGGGTACAATGAGCAGTTCTTC
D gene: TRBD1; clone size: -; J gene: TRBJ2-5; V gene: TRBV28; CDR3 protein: CASSPWTGKQETQYF; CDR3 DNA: TGTGCCAGCAGCCCGTGGACAGGGAAACAAGAGACCCAGTACTTC
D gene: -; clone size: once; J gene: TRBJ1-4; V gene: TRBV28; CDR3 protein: CASSYRNRRGKLFF; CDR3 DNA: TGTGCCAGCAGTTACCGAAACAGGCGAGGAAAACTGTTTTTT
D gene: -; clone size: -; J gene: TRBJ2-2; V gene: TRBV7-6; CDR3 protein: CASSLGLLGVFAGELFF; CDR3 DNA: TGTGCCAGCAGCTTAGGGCTGCTGGGAGTATTTGCCGGGGAGCTGTTTTTT
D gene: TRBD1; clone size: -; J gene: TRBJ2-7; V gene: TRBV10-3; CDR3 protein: CAISSGQDEQYF; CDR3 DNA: TGTGCCATCAGTTCTGGACAGGACGAGCAGTACTTC
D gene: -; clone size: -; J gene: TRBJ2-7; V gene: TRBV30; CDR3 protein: CASLGGAFFSYEQYF; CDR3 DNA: TGTGCCTCCTTAGGGGGGGCCTTCTTTTCCTACGAGCAGTACTTC
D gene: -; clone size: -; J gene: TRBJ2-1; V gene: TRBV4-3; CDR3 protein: CASSHLLAPSGNEQFF; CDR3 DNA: TGCGCCAGCAGCCACCTGCTAGCGCCATCTGGTAATGAGCAGTTCTTC